This entry concerns a single T cell receptor beta chain. These data are taken from a study of OX40 agonist ivuxolimab in advanced cancers. Profiled with immunoSEQ multiplex PCR; TCRdb holds only in-frame clones, not every one. This table has about 88,000 clones, 80% to 90% appearing once. Material: CD4+ or CD8+ T cells sorted from blood, obtained in a trial of the OX40 agonist ivuxolimab. This receptor was obtained from an adult with an advanced solid tumor such as melanoma, head and neck, liver or kidney cancer.

CDR3 sequence (DNA): TGTGCCAGCAGCTTGGAGGGTAGCGGGAGCACAGATACGCAGTATTTT. Encoded protein: CASSLEGSGSTDTQYF. This chain links TRBV5-6 with TRBJ2-3, with 7 bases identical to TRBD2. V shed 0 bases, J shed 0 bases, and the junction held 4 bases outside the gene matches. The V gene's germline CDR1 is SGHDT and CDR2 YYEEEE. The CDR3 spans 16 residues. Drawing the rest from reference TRBV5-6 and TRBJ2-3, the complete variable domain is DAGVTQSPTHLIKTRGQQVTLRCSPKSGHDTVSWYQQALGQGPQFIFQYYEEEERQRGNFPDRFSGHQFPNYSSELNVNALLLGDSALYLCASSLEGSGSTDTQYFGPGTRLTVL.